This TCR beta chain was identified during a study of blood T cells in healthy people across ages. With 7 bases removed from V and 3 bases from J, the gap between germline ends came to 7 bases. The CDR3 spans 12 residues. CDR1 is MGHDK, CDR2 SYGVNS, per germline. It was with a sample-barcoded 5' primer and a J-beta primer mix that a second PCR of about 6 to 12 cycles was run. TCRdb reanalysed the 5' RACE reads using MiXCR and keeps one entry per CDR3 protein. Among about 630,000 distinct CDR3 sequences listed, 21% were seen once. What was sequenced was blood. The sequence was collected from a man aged 65 to 79 in good health. The chain has TRBV25-1 and TRBJ2-1; D is perhaps TRBD2 (6 bases). The CDR3 is CASMTSYNEQFF. CDR3 nucleotide sequence: TGTGCCAGCATGACTAGCTACAATGAGCAGTTCTTC.